These T cell receptor beta chains were read from a single sample in a study of cytomegalovirus exposure and HLA in healthy donors. Data came from immunoSEQ multiplex PCR; TCRdb stores just in-frame clones and leaves some out. The table includes about 72,000 clones, 85% to 95% detected once. What was sequenced was PBMCs. The receptor set was obtained from a woman aged 18-29 years in good health and CMV-seropositive. The CDR3 runs from the conserved cysteine through the conserved F or W. Each record gives: J gene, V gene, clone size, D gene, CDR3 DNA, CDR3 protein. The D gene is left open where the match is weak. The size field is filled for only some rows; it gives once, few, many or a size class.

j_call: TRBJ2-6; v_call: TRBV9; clone_size: -; d_call: TRBD1; cdr3_nt: TGTGCCAGCAGCGCTTACAGATTAGGGGGCGTCTCTGGGGCCAACGTCCTGACTTTC; cdr3_aa: CASSAYRLGGVSGANVLTF
j_call: TRBJ2-1; v_call: TRBV2; clone_size: once; d_call: -; cdr3_nt: TGTGCCAGCAGAAGACTGGCGGCCTCCTACAATGAGCAGTTCTTC; cdr3_aa: CASRRLAASYNEQFF
j_call: TRBJ1-6; v_call: TRBV14; clone_size: -; d_call: TRBD1; cdr3_nt: TGTGCCAGCAGCCCTAACACAGGGGTGGTGAATTCACCCCTCCACTTT; cdr3_aa: CASSPNTGVVNSPLHF
j_call: TRBJ2-7; v_call: TRBV9; clone_size: once; d_call: TRBD2; cdr3_nt: TGTGCCAGCAGCCCCCGATCCGGACTAGCGGAATACGAGCAGTACTTC; cdr3_aa: CASSPRSGLAEYEQYF
j_call: TRBJ2-1; v_call: TRBV9; clone_size: -; d_call: TRBD2; cdr3_nt: TGTGCCAGCAGCGTAGAGCGGGAGGGCCGTGAGCAGTTCTTC; cdr3_aa: CASSVEREGREQFF
j_call: TRBJ2-3; v_call: TRBV4-3; clone_size: -; d_call: TRBD2; cdr3_nt: TGCGCCAGCAGCCAAGAGATTGGCGGGGGGCTCGGAGATACGCAGTATTTT; cdr3_aa: CASSQEIGGGLGDTQYF
j_call: TRBJ2-1; v_call: TRBV30; clone_size: -; d_call: TRBD2; cdr3_nt: TGTGCCTGGAGTGTATCGGGACTAGCGGTTAACAATGAGCAGTTCTTC; cdr3_aa: CAWSVSGLAVNNEQFF
j_call: TRBJ2-1; v_call: TRBV10-1; clone_size: -; d_call: -; cdr3_nt: TGCGCCAGTACCGATGGTCAGGCTAATGAGCAGTTCTTC; cdr3_aa: CASTDGQANEQFF
j_call: TRBJ2-7; v_call: TRBV30; clone_size: -; d_call: -; cdr3_nt: TGTGCCTGGCAACCAGGTGCAACTGCTTACTACGAGCAGTACTTC; cdr3_aa: CAWQPGATAYYEQYF
j_call: TRBJ2-1; v_call: TRBV20-1; clone_size: -; d_call: -; cdr3_nt: TGCAGTGCTTCACAGGGTGGCGAGCAGTTCTTC; cdr3_aa: CSASQGGEQFF
j_call: TRBJ2-1; v_call: TRBV6-5; clone_size: -; d_call: TRBD2; cdr3_nt: TGTGCCAGCAGTAGCGGGAGCAATGAGCAGTTCTTC; cdr3_aa: CASSSGSNEQFF
j_call: TRBJ2-1; v_call: TRBV19; clone_size: once; d_call: -; cdr3_nt: TGTGCCAGTAGTGCACCCGTTACTAGTTTGGGCTACAATGAGCAGTTCTTC; cdr3_aa: CASSAPVTSLGYNEQFF
j_call: TRBJ2-3; v_call: TRBV6-1; clone_size: -; d_call: TRBD2; cdr3_nt: TGTGCCAGCAGTGATCGAGGGAGCGGGGGGGTTAAAGATACGCAGTATTTT; cdr3_aa: CASSDRGSGGVKDTQYF
j_call: TRBJ2-5; v_call: TRBV20-1; clone_size: -; d_call: -; cdr3_nt: TGCAGTGCCAGCCAAGAGACCCAGTACTTC; cdr3_aa: CSASQETQYF
j_call: TRBJ2-7; v_call: TRBV19; clone_size: -; d_call: TRBD1; cdr3_nt: TGTGCCAGTAGTCCAGGGACAGGGGGGGGCTACGAGCAGTACTTC; cdr3_aa: CASSPGTGGGYEQYF
j_call: TRBJ2-2; v_call: TRBV29-1; clone_size: -; d_call: TRBD1; cdr3_nt: TGCAGCGCCGTACAGGGGGCGGGGGACACCGGGGAGCTGTTTTTT; cdr3_aa: CSAVQGAGDTGELFF
j_call: TRBJ2-1; v_call: TRBV6-1; clone_size: -; d_call: TRBD2; cdr3_nt: TGTGCCAGCAGTGTAACTAGCGGGAGTATCGATGAGCAGTTCTTC; cdr3_aa: CASSVTSGSIDEQFF
j_call: TRBJ2-3; v_call: TRBV11-3; clone_size: -; d_call: -; cdr3_nt: TGTGCCAGCAGCTTCGGGGGCACAGATACGCAGTATTTT; cdr3_aa: CASSFGGTDTQYF
j_call: TRBJ2-7; v_call: TRBV6-5; clone_size: -; d_call: -; cdr3_nt: TGTGCCAGCGCTGACAGTTACTACGAGCAGTACTTC; cdr3_aa: CASADSYYEQYF
j_call: TRBJ1-2; v_call: TRBV5-6; clone_size: -; d_call: TRBD1; cdr3_nt: TGTGCCAGCAGCTCTAGAGGGGGCCACTATGGCTACACCTTC; cdr3_aa: CASSSRGGHYGYTF
j_call: TRBJ2-1; v_call: TRBV29-1; clone_size: -; d_call: TRBD2; cdr3_nt: TGCAGCGTCTGGGCGGGAGACGAGCAGTTCTTC; cdr3_aa: CSVWAGDEQFF
j_call: TRBJ1-5; v_call: TRBV4-2; clone_size: once; d_call: TRBD1; cdr3_nt: TGTGCCAGCAGCCAAGTGGGACAGGGATTTAGCAATCAGCCCCAGCATTTT; cdr3_aa: CASSQVGQGFSNQPQHF
j_call: TRBJ2-1; v_call: TRBV7-6; clone_size: -; d_call: -; cdr3_nt: TGTGCCAGCAGCTTAGGGGCAGTCAATGAGCAGTTCTTC; cdr3_aa: CASSLGAVNEQFF
j_call: TRBJ2-1; v_call: TRBV18; clone_size: -; d_call: TRBD1; cdr3_nt: TGTGCCAGCTCACCCAGATTGGGACAGGGCGGGAATGAGCAGTTCTTC; cdr3_aa: CASSPRLGQGGNEQFF
j_call: TRBJ2-2; v_call: TRBV5-6; clone_size: -; d_call: -; cdr3_nt: TGTGCCAGCAGCTTAAACGGGGCGAACACCGGGGAGCTGTTTTTT; cdr3_aa: CASSLNGANTGELFF
j_call: TRBJ1-1; v_call: TRBV5-1; clone_size: once; d_call: -; cdr3_nt: TGCGCCAGCAGCCCCACAGCGAACACTGAAGCTTTCTTT; cdr3_aa: CASSPTANTEAFF
j_call: TRBJ2-5; v_call: TRBV6-1; clone_size: -; d_call: TRBD2; cdr3_nt: TGTGCCAGCAGTGAACTAGCGGGAGGGCCAGAGACCCAGTACTTC; cdr3_aa: CASSELAGGPETQYF
j_call: TRBJ2-1; v_call: TRBV10-3; clone_size: -; d_call: -; cdr3_nt: TGTGCCATCAGTGAGACGGTCCTCCAGGCGACTATCTACAATGAGCAGTTCTTC; cdr3_aa: CAISETVLQATIYNEQFF
j_call: TRBJ2-2; v_call: TRBV7-3; clone_size: -; d_call: TRBD1; cdr3_nt: TGTGCCAGCAGCTTGAACAGGGGAGCCCTGAACACCGGGGAGCTGTTTTTT; cdr3_aa: CASSLNRGALNTGELFF
j_call: TRBJ1-2; v_call: TRBV4-2; clone_size: -; d_call: TRBD1; cdr3_nt: TGTGCCAGCAGCCAAGAAACAACAGGGGCGCCGGATGGCTACACCTTC; cdr3_aa: CASSQETTGAPDGYTF
j_call: TRBJ1-3; v_call: TRBV9; clone_size: -; d_call: -; cdr3_nt: TGTGCCAGCAGCGTAGCCACGTCGTTTGGGGCGCCTGGAAACACCATATATTTT; cdr3_aa: CASSVATSFGAPGNTIYF
j_call: TRBJ1-1; v_call: TRBV6-1; clone_size: -; d_call: -; cdr3_nt: TGTGCCAGCAGTGCAAGGACAGTAGCTGAAGCTTTCTTT; cdr3_aa: CASSARTVAEAFF
j_call: TRBJ2-7; v_call: TRBV19; clone_size: -; d_call: TRBD2; cdr3_nt: TGTGCCAGTAGTATAGGACTAGCGGGAGGGAACGAGCAGTACTTC; cdr3_aa: CASSIGLAGGNEQYF
j_call: TRBJ2-5; v_call: TRBV27; clone_size: -; d_call: -; cdr3_nt: TGTGCCAGCAGACCTCCGGGGTACCAAGAGACCCAGTACTTC; cdr3_aa: CASRPPGYQETQYF
j_call: TRBJ2-6; v_call: TRBV11-3; clone_size: -; d_call: -; cdr3_nt: TGTGCCAGCAGCCACCGGACAATCTCCGGGGCCAACGTCCTGACTTTC; cdr3_aa: CASSHRTISGANVLTF
j_call: TRBJ1-3; v_call: TRBV19; clone_size: -; d_call: -; cdr3_nt: TGTGCCAGTAGTTCGACGGGTGGAAACACCATATATTTT; cdr3_aa: CASSSTGGNTIYF
j_call: TRBJ1-1; v_call: TRBV7-8; clone_size: -; d_call: -; cdr3_nt: TGTGCCAGCAGCTTAGCGGAGGGAGGGGAAGGTCACACTGAAGCTTTCTTT; cdr3_aa: CASSLAEGGEGHTEAFF
j_call: TRBJ1-1; v_call: TRBV9; clone_size: -; d_call: -; cdr3_nt: TGTGCCAGCAGCGTACCCCAAACTTTCTTT; cdr3_aa: CASSVPQTFF
j_call: TRBJ2-7; v_call: TRBV13; clone_size: -; d_call: TRBD2; cdr3_nt: TGTGCCAGCAGCAGACTCCGGGACTATCGAGGCTACGAGCAGTACTTC; cdr3_aa: CASSRLRDYRGYEQYF
j_call: TRBJ2-3; v_call: TRBV29-1; clone_size: -; d_call: TRBD2; cdr3_nt: TGCAGCGTCGGACGGCTAGCGGGAGGCCTTAGCACAGATACGCAGTATTTT; cdr3_aa: CSVGRLAGGLSTDTQYF
j_call: TRBJ1-3; v_call: TRBV29-1; clone_size: -; d_call: -; cdr3_nt: TGCAGCGTGCGACAAGACTCTGGAAACACCATATATTTT; cdr3_aa: CSVRQDSGNTIYF
j_call: TRBJ2-1; v_call: TRBV7-9; clone_size: -; d_call: -; cdr3_nt: TGTGCCAGCAGAGTGACTATCAATGAGCAGTTCTTC; cdr3_aa: CASRVTINEQFF
j_call: TRBJ1-5; v_call: TRBV4-1; clone_size: once; d_call: -; cdr3_nt: TGCGCCAGCAGCCATGATGGCGGTGGGAATCAGCCCCAGCATTTT; cdr3_aa: CASSHDGGGNQPQHF
j_call: TRBJ1-2; v_call: TRBV14; clone_size: -; d_call: -; cdr3_nt: TGTGCCAGCACACTAGGAGGGAACTATGGCTACACCTTC; cdr3_aa: CASTLGGNYGYTF
j_call: TRBJ2-5; v_call: TRBV30; clone_size: -; d_call: TRBD2; cdr3_nt: TGTGCCTGGAGTGCAATGGGACTAGCGGGGGGTCATAAGGGGGAGACCCAGTACTTC; cdr3_aa: CAWSAMGLAGGHKGETQYF
j_call: TRBJ1-5; v_call: TRBV4-3; clone_size: -; d_call: -; cdr3_nt: TGCGCCAGCAGCCAAGAAGTCGGAGATAGCAATCAGCCCCAGCATTTT; cdr3_aa: CASSQEVGDSNQPQHF
j_call: TRBJ2-2; v_call: TRBV2; clone_size: -; d_call: -; cdr3_nt: TGTGCCAGCAGTGATTCGCTAGCCGGCGGGGAGCTGTTTTTT; cdr3_aa: CASSDSLAGGELFF
j_call: TRBJ2-7; v_call: TRBV7-2; clone_size: -; d_call: -; cdr3_nt: TGTGCCAGCAGCTTAGTGGGAGCACCCTTGAGCTCCTACGAGCAGTACTTC; cdr3_aa: CASSLVGAPLSSYEQYF
j_call: TRBJ1-2; v_call: TRBV19; clone_size: -; d_call: -; cdr3_nt: TGTGCCAGTAGGACTACTAACTATGGCTACACCTTC; cdr3_aa: CASRTTNYGYTF